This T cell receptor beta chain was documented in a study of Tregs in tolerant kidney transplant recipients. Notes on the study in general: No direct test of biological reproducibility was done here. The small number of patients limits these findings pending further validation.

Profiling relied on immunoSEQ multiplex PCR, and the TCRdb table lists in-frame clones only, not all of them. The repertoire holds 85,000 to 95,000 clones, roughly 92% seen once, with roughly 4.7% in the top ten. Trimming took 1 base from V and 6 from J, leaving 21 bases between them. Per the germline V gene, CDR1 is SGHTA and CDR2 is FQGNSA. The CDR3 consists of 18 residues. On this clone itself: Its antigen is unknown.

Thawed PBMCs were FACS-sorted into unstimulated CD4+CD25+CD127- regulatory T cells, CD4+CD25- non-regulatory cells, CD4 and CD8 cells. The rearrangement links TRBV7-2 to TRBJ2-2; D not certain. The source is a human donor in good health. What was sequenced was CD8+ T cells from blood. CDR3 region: CASSLEDAFPYRAGELFF. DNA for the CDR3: TGTGCCAGCAGCTTAGAGGATGCGTTTCCTTATCGCGCCGGGGAGCTGTTTTTT.